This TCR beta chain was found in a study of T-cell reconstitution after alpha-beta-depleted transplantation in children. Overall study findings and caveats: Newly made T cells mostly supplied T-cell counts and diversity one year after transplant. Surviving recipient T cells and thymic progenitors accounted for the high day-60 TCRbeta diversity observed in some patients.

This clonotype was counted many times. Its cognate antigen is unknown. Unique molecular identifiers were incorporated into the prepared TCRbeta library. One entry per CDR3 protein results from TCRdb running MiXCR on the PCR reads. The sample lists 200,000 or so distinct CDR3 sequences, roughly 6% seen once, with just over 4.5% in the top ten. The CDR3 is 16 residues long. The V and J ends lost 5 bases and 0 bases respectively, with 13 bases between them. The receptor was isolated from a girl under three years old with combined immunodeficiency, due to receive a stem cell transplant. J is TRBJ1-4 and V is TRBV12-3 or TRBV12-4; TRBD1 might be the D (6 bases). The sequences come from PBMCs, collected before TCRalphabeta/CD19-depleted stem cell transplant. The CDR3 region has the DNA TGTGCCAGCAGTACCGGGACATCTGCAACTAATGAAAAACTGTTTTTT. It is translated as CASSTGTSATNEKLFF.